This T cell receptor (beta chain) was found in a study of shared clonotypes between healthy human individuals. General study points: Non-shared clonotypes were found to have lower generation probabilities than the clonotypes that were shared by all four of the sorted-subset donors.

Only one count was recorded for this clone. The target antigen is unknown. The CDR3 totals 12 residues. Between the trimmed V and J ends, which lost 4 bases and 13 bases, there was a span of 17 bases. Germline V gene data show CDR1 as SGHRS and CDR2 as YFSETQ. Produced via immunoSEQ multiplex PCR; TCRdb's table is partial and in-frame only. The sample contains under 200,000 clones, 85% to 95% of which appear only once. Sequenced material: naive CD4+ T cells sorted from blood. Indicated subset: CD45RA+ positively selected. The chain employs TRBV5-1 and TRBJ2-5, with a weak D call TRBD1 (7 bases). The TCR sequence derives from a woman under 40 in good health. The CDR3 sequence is CASSPEGAGPYF. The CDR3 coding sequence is TGCGCCAGCAGCCCGGAGGGGGCCGGTCCGTACTTC.